This TCR beta chain was captured by sequencing in a study of early T cells in non-severe SARS-CoV-2 infection. Across the study: The authors sequenced bulk RNA from unsorted whole blood, leaving chains unpaired.

Trimming took 1 base from V and 1 from J, leaving 6 bases between them. The CDR3 covers 14 residues. Germline V CDR1 and CDR2: SGHTA, FQGNSA. Attached unique molecular identifiers marked individual cDNA molecules. TCRdb passed the 5' RACE reads through MiXCR, listing each CDR3 protein once. The sample has about 19,000 distinct CDR3 sequences, roughly 4.3% seen once. Broader study findings: Anti-spike CD8 responses were favored in VDJdb matching, and private and CD4 specificities were missed.

In its sample, this clonotype was seen many times. What it recognizes is unknown. The clonotype was recovered from an adult who was a healthcare worker with PCR-confirmed SARS-CoV-2 infection or an uninfected control (not recorded which). Sequenced input: whole blood. The rearrangement uses TRBV7-2 and TRBJ2-3; D call uncertain. CDR3 DNA sequence: TGTGCCAGCAGCTTAGGCGTGGGCACAGATACGCAGTATTTT. This sequence encodes CASSLGVGTDTQYF.